This entry concerns a single T cell receptor (beta chain). CDR1 is SQVTM and CDR2 is ANQGSEA in the germline V gene. With V trimmed by 6 bases and J by 2 bases, 7 bases remained unmatched. This CDR3 comprises 13 residues. The sample belongs to a study of blood T cell repertoires in COVID-19. The authors' processing: The authors estimated nucleated cell counts from reference gene primer amplification. TCRdb keeps only in-frame clones here, not all; method: immunoSEQ multiplex PCR. V, J and clone size are taken as reported in that table, and D and trimming were inferred from the DNA itself. Of more than 60,000 clones listed, about 90% are singletons. Patients of the Seattle cohort, enrolled during active infection, were followed longitudinally.

Sequenced: peripheral blood. The V call is TRBV29-1, the J call TRBJ2-7; 7 positions agree with TRBD1. The sequence was obtained from a woman aged 60-75 years with COVID-19, enrolled during active disease. CDR3 sequence reads: CSVLQGPAYEQYF. The CDR3 DNA reads as TGCAGCGTCCTACAGGGGCCGGCCTACGAGCAGTACTTC.